This T cell receptor beta chain stems from a study of cytomegalovirus exposure and HLA in healthy donors. The PCR was carried out with 60 Vbeta primers and 13 Jbeta primers. Per the study methods: There were about 80 million unique TCR beta chains by a later count, and approximately 12 million of them were shared. Libraries were prepared by immunoSEQ multiplex PCR; TCRdb keeps only in-frame clonotypes and omits some of them. V, J and clone size were drawn from that table, and D and trimming were deduced from the DNA. The table records around 140,000 clones, approximately 78% of them present only once. This cohort consisted of healthy bone marrow donors. Each donor was nominally healthy when sampled (though unrecorded immune exposures were likely). Points from the study as a whole: In vitro data verified three CMV-associated chains as specific for CMV antigens.

Trimming took off 4 bases at V and 0 bases at J, with 10 bases between the two ends. Germline-derived CDR1 and CDR2 are SGHNT and YYREEE (reference sequence). The CDR3 runs 14 residues. Regarding this clone: Its target is not known.

The chain combines TRBV5-4 with TRBJ1-2, with D tentatively TRBD1 (6 bases). This receptor was obtained from a woman aged 18-30 years in good health and CMV-seropositive. The specimen was PBMCs. CDR3 amino acids: CASSRDTANYGYTF. DNA for the CDR3: TGTGCCAGCAGCAGGGACACCGCTAACTATGGCTACACCTTC.